This paragraph reports one T cell receptor beta chain. Primers used in a second PCR of about 6 to 12 cycles were a sample-barcoded 5' primer and a J-beta primer mix. Each sample provided no less than 2.5 million CDR3-containing paired-end reads. Each CDR3 protein gets one entry after TCRdb re-called the 5' RACE reads with MiXCR. Among more than 1,400,000 distinct CDR3 sequences listed, roughly 40% were seen once. The data are from a study of blood T cells in healthy people across ages. For every donor, a draw yielded ten milliliters of peripheral blood. The sequencing input was blood. The source is a woman younger than 35 in good health.

The CDR3, as DNA: TGTGCCAGCAGTGAGCCCCGGGAGGTAGATACGCAGTATTTT. This sequence encodes CASSEPREVDTQYF. The genes are TRBV2 and TRBJ2-3, with 7 positions matching TRBD2. Germline V gives CDR1 SNHLY, CDR2 FYNNEI. With V trimmed by 3 bases and J by 5 bases, 5 bases remained unmatched. The CDR3 is 14 amino acids.